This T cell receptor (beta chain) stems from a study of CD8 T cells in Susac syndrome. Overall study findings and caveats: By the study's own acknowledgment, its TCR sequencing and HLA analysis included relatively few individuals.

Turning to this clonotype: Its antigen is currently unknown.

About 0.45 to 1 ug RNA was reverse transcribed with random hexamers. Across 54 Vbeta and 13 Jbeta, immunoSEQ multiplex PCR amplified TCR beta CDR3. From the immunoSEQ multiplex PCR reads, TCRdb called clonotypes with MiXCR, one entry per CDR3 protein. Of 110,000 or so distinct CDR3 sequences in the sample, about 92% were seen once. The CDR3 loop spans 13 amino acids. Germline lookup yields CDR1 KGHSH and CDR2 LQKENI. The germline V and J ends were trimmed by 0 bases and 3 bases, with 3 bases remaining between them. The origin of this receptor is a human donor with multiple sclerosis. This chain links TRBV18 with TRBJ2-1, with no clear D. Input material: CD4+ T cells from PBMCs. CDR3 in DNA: TGTGCCAGCTCACCACCGGACTACAATGAGCAGTTCTTC. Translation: CASSPPDYNEQFF.